Listed below are T cell receptor beta chains from one sample, sequenced in a study of blood T cell repertoires in COVID-19. Sequencing was performed with immunoSEQ multiplex PCR; in TCRdb, only in-frame clones are kept and a portion is missing. The repertoire includes approximately 300,000 clones, approximately 91% of them detected once, and 4.5% to 5.5% sits in the top ten. Sequencing input: PBMCs or T cells enriched from blood (not recorded which). All receptors come from a man between 60 and 75 years old who had recovered from COVID-19. Both conserved end residues are part of each CDR3.

v_call cdr3_aa
TRBV24-1 CATSESDRQQETQYF
TRBV5-1 CASSPGQFYEQYF
TRBV12-3/TRBV12-4 CASRTGQGYEQYF
TRBV11-2 CASSPALGVPEGAFF
TRBV30 CAWSVIAVEQFF
TRBV28 CASSLFRTGRQETQYF
TRBV27 CASSSGSVNEQFF
TRBV28 CASSSQGLYTEAFF
TRBV7-2 CASSLAGTSYNEQFF
TRBV5-1 CASSPGQPGNTIYF
TRBV9 CASSVDSPGSYEQYF
TRBV16 CASSQLETGAYGYTF
TRBV27 CASRIAGVGGANVLTF
TRBV7-3 CASSLISSGGYNEQFF
TRBV3-1/TRBV3-2 CASSQDFGQNTEAFF
TRBV3-1/TRBV3-2 CASSQGRDRGSYEQYF
TRBV5-1 CASSLQPGRGDGYTF
TRBV30 CAWRGQGMRGYTF
TRBV19 CASSMDRGYEQYF
TRBV7-2 CASSYQRGLNTEAFF
TRBV11-1 CASSPLRSSYEQYF
TRBV9 CASSLGLAGEYTGELFF
TRBV7-3 CASSFSTQNTEAFF
TRBV28 CASSLWDRGSPLHF
TRBV6-2/TRBV6-3 CASSPTGGEQYF
TRBV18 CASSTASRGVADTQYF
TRBV2 CASSKEMETQYF
TRBV4-1 CASSGRQGAANEKLFF
TRBV19 CASSAGQRNTGELFF
TRBV28 CASSLTGDGANVLTF
TRBV15 CATSRGGQGIEQYF
TRBV7-2 CASSARTVATGELFF
TRBV6-2/TRBV6-3 CASSYSTGYEQYF
TRBV5-1 CASSLDRDGGYTF
TRBV28 CASSTVRPEQYF
TRBV19 CASSRDRDLFNEQFF
TRBV6-5 CASRLSSTDTQYF
TRBV5-1 CASSTGQGRSIMNTEAFF
TRBV28 CASSFQGAPGNTIYF
TRBV5-1 CASSAGTSGSYEQYF
TRBV9 CASGSLAGVYNEQFF
TRBV28 CASNELSGVAYNEQFF
TRBV9 CASSVVTGGTEAFF
TRBV2 CASSGDRAEGYTF
TRBV9 CASSVAGGVTNEKLFF
TRBV29-1 CSVVVAGALLEQYF
TRBV5-1 CASKFGGAYSPLHF
TRBV19 CASSLYSSNQPQHF
TRBV4-3 CASSQGRVRPNSPLHF
TRBV2 CASTGDRSQPQHF
TRBV28 CASSPPLTSSGTYEQYF
TRBV24-1 CATSDARQGGEKLFF
TRBV28 CASQARDRGLETQYF
TRBV28 CASSPRVAPRTGELFF
TRBV29-1 CSARLAYEQYF